This T cell receptor (beta chain) stems from a study of T cell repertoires in cytomegalovirus infection. Study summary: A matching HLA type, together with CMV infection, was signaled by public TCR beta signatures.

This CDR3 has 14 residues. Germline-derived CDR1 and CDR2 are SGHKS and YYEKEE (reference sequence). V lost 4 bases and J 1 base, leaving 11 bases between the germline ends. Study results and limitations: Frequencies of public TCR beta families were cumulated, and this identified carriers of CMV plus the relevant HLA. CMV-specific HLA-C-restricted TCR beta clonotypes dominated the ex vivo response.

Remarks on this clonotype: Antigen unknown.

TCRdb analysed the reads with MiXCR anew, one entry per CDR3 protein. Here the sample spans 110,000 or so distinct CDR3 sequences, 30% being singletons. The source material was CD8+ T cells from cultured PBMCs, sampled from culture after CMV antigen stimulation. The J gene is TRBJ1-1, the V gene TRBV5-5; D is uncertain. The sequence was obtained from a human donor in good health (CMV status not recorded). Some clones in this sample may be carry-over from other donors' samples. The CDR3 region has the DNA TGTGCCAGCAGCCTCGACCGCTCGAACACTGAAGCTTTCTTT. Translation: CASSLDRSNTEAFF.